One sample yielded the 10 T cell receptor beta chains listed below, sequenced in a study of cytomegalovirus exposure and HLA in healthy donors. Sequencing was performed with immunoSEQ multiplex PCR; in TCRdb, only in-frame clones are kept and a portion is missing. This table has 50,000 to 70,000 clones, 95% appearing once. Input material: PBMCs. These receptors were collected from a woman aged 18-29 years in good health and CMV-seropositive.

The chain is built from TRBV11-3 and TRBJ2-3; 11 bases match TRBD2. This CDR3 is built from 19 residues. Germline values: CDR1 SGHNT, CDR2 YENEEA. Germline trimming cut 5 bases from V and 0 bases from J; bases unmatched to any gene: 13. In DNA form, the CDR3 reads TGTGCCAGCAGCACTACCGGGACTAGCGGAGGTAGTAGCACAGATACGCAGTATTTT. Its protein product is CASSTTGTSGGSSTDTQYF.

V and J are TRBV9 and TRBJ2-3; the D gene is possibly TRBD2 (7 bases). The CDR3 totals 14 residues. Trimming stripped 3 bases from V and 4 bases from J, with 12 bases between. Germline CDR1 is SGDLS and CDR2 is YYNGEE. DNA for the CDR3: TGTGCCAGCAGCGCTAGAGGGGGGGCAGATACGCAGTATTTT. It yields the protein CASSARGGADTQYF. Full variable domain (missing parts from reference TRBV9 and TRBJ2-3): DSGVTQTPKHLITATGQRVTLRCSPRSGDLSVYWYQQSLDQGLQFLIQYYNGEERAKGNILERFSAQQFPDLHSELNLSSLELGDSALYFCASSARGGADTQYFGPGTRLTVL.

The chain recombines TRBV7-6 with TRBJ1-4; 7 bases are a match to TRBD1. The germline V gene has CDR1 SGHVS and CDR2 FNYEAQ. The CDR3 runs 12 residues. Trimming took 4 bases from V and 7 from J; bases not matched to a gene: 0. CDR3 sequence (DNA): TGTGCCAGCAGCTCAGGGGGTGAAAAACTGTTTTTT. Translated, it gives CASSSGGEKLFF.

The chain links TRBV28 to TRBJ2-1; D uncertain. With 7 bases removed from V and 6 bases from J, the gap between germline ends came to 16 bases. Germline V gene lookup returns CDR1 MDHEN and CDR2 SYDVKM. The CDR3 is made up of 14 amino acids. The CDR3 sequence is CASTPLLLGNEQFF. CDR3 DNA sequence: TGTGCCAGCACCCCCCTATTGCTCGGCAATGAGCAGTTCTTC.

This chain connects TRBV7-6 to TRBJ1-3, with a weak D call TRBD1 (5 bases). CDR1 SGHVS and CDR2 FNYEAQ come from the germline V gene. The V and J ends lost 0 bases and 3 bases respectively, with 9 bases between them. The CDR3 contains 15 residues. This CDR3 is CASSLATGVGNTIYF. As DNA, the CDR3 is TGTGCCAGCAGCTTAGCCACAGGAGTTGGAAACACCATATATTTT.

The chain carries TRBV12-1 and TRBJ1-4; TRBD1, as called in the table, went unchecked against the DNA. TRBV12-1 represents a pseudogene. The CDR3 spans 15 residues. The CDR3 sequence: CASNIPDRENEKLFF. The CDR3 DNA reads TGTGCCAGCAACATCCCCGACAGAGAGAATGAAAAACTGTTTTTT.

The chain joins TRBV28 to TRBJ2-7, with TRBD1 matching over 7 bases. This CDR3 has 13 amino acids. Germline CDR1 reads MDHEN; CDR2 reads SYDVKM. With 7 bases clipped from V and 2 bases from J, the junction kept 5 bases outside the gene matches. CDR3 protein: CASTWGQTYEQYF. The CDR3 coding sequence is TGTGCCAGCACCTGGGGACAGACCTACGAGCAGTACTTC.

The chain is built from TRBV5-1 and TRBJ1-6; 11 bases line up with TRBD1. The CDR3 sequence is 16 residues long. Trimming removed 4 bases from V and 3 bases from J; junction bases left unmatched: 3. CDR1 and CDR2 (germline): SGHRS, YFSETQ. CDR3: CASSMGQGGYNSPLHF. In nucleotides, the CDR3 is TGCGCCAGCAGCATGGGACAGGGGGGCTATAATTCACCCCTCCACTTT.

CDR3 DNA sequence: TGTGCCAGCAGTCCGGGGGGAAACACCATATATTTT. It is translated as CASSPGGNTIYF. The rearrangement links TRBV7-3 to TRBJ1-3; D call uncertain. Germline CDR1 and CDR2: SGHTA and FQGTGA. CDR3 length equals 12 residues. V was clipped by 6 bases and J by 4 bases, with 7 bases between them.

The V gene is TRBV5-1, the J gene TRBJ2-1; 9 nucleotides align to TRBD2. The ends lost 0 bases at V and 9 bases at J; junction bases unmatched: 10. Germline lookup yields CDR1 SGHRS and CDR2 YFSETQ. The length of the CDR3 is 16 residues. CDR3 nucleotide sequence: TGCGCCAGCAGCTTGGCTAGCGGGGTTAAAAGGGGTGAGCAGTTCTTC. Protein product: CASSLASGVKRGEQFF.